The clone carrying this TCR beta chain showed up many times. Its antigen is not known. The V and J ends lost 10 bases and 5 bases respectively, with 19 bases between them. The germline V gene encodes CDR1 ENHRY and CDR2 SYGVKD. CDR3 length: 14 residues. TCRdb passed the 5' RACE reads through MiXCR, listing each CDR3 protein once. The table includes 470,000 or so distinct CDR3 sequences, roughly 25% detected once. This entry comes from a study of T-cell memory formation after mild COVID-19. Looking at the study overall: For the most part, TCR clusters were specific to one donor. General study points: Chiefly within CM and EM were the contracting CD4+ clones; CD8+ ones were within EMRA. While clones contracting from day 15 to 85 were balanced between CD4 and CD8, later expanders leaned CD4+.

This sequence joins TRBV10-3 and TRBJ2-3; D perhaps matches TRBD2 (6 bases). The specimen was PBMCs or a T cell subset sorted from them (not recorded which). This clonotype was obtained from an adult woman who had mild COVID-19 (a few samples of this study predate the infection). Cell type and time point are not known. The CDR3 DNA follows: TGTGCCACAAGCCGGGACTCCACGGGAGATACGCAGTATTTT. Its protein is CATSRDSTGDTQYF.